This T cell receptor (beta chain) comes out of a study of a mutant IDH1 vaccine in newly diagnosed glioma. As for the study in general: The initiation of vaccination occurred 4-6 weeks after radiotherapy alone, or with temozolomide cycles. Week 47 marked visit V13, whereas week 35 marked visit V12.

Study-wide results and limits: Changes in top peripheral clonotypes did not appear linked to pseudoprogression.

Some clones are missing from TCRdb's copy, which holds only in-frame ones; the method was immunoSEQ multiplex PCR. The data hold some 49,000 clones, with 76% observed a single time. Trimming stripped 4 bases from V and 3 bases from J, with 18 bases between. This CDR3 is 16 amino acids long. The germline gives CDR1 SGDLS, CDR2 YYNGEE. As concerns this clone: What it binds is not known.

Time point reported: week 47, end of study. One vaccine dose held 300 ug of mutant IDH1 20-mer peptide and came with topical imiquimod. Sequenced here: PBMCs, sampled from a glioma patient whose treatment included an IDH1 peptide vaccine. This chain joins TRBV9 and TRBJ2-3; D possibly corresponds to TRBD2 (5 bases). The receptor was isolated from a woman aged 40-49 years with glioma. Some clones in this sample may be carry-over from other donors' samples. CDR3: CASSPRSGTETDTQYF. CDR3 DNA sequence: TGTGCCAGCAGCCCGAGAAGCGGCACTGAGACAGATACGCAGTATTTT.